The clone carrying this TCR beta chain was observed a single time. This may stem from a read error, because a much larger clone lies one nucleotide away. The record originates from a study of regulatory T cells in long-lasting Graves disease. Germline lookup yields CDR1 SGHNT and CDR2 YENEEA. The V gene lost 0 bases and the J gene lost 13 bases, with 19 bases spanning the gap. The CDR3 loop spans 15 amino acids. The time point is: newly diagnosed GD, antithyroid drugs for less than 3 months. From RNA extracted from PBMCs, the TCR library was made. Assembly of TCR beta libraries relied on iRepertoire HTBI primers together with Arm-PCR of CDR3 regions. TCRdb reprocessed the multiplex PCR reads with MiXCR, giving one entry per CDR3 protein. The sample lists more than 400,000 distinct CDR3 sequences, 16% seen once, with roughly an eighth in the top ten. The same specimen was also included in a second study, on T cells in Graves' hyperthyroidism and ophthalmopathy. That study adds: Recently diagnosed hyperthyroidism of less than 2 months' duration affected patients aged 18 to 65.

The chain links TRBV11-3 to TRBJ2-4, with D hard to call. The source is a man aged 40-49 years with Graves disease. The starting material was peripheral blood mononuclear cells (PBMCs), obtained at new diagnosis, from a patient treated with antithyroid drugs. This CDR3 is CASSLEDLSYNEQYF. In DNA form, the CDR3 reads TGTGCCAGCAGCTTAGAAGACCTCTCCTACAATGAGCAGTACTTC. Full variable domain (remainder filled in from reference TRBV11-3 and TRBJ2-4): EAGVVQSPRYKIIEKKQPVAFWCNPISGHNTLYWYLQNLGQGPELLIRYENEEAVDDSQLPKDRFSAERLKGVDSTLKIQPAELGDSAVYLCASSLEDLSYNEQYFGAGTRLSVL.